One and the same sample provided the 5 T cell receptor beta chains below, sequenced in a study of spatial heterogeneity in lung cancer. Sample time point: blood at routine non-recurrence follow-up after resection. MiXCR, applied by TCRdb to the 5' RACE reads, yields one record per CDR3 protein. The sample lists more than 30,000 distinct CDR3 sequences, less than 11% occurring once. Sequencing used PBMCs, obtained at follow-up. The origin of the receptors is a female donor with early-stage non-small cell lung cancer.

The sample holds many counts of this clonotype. The CDR3 region has the DNA TGTGCCAGCAGCGAACTTCCTTGGGACAACCTTTTGAACACCGGGGAGCTGTTTTTT. Translating gives CASSELPWDNLLNTGELFF. The chain employs TRBV9 and TRBJ2-2, with D possibly TRBD1 on 6 matching bases. The CDR3 length is 19 residues. V shed 3 bases and J shed 1 base, with 22 bases lying between them. Looked up from germline, CDR1 is SGDLS and CDR2 is YYNGEE. Based on the CDR3 plus reference TRBV9 and TRBJ2-2, the full variable domain is DSGVTQTPKHLITATGQRVTLRCSPRSGDLSVYWYQQSLDQGLQFLIQYYNGEERAKGNILERFSAQQFPDLHSELNLSSLELGDSALYFCASSELPWDNLLNTGELFFGEGSRLTVL.

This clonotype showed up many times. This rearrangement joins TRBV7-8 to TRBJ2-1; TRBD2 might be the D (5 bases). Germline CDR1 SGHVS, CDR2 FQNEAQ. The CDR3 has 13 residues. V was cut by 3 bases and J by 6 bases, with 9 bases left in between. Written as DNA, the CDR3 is TGTGCCAGCAGCTTCGGGGAAGGCAATGAGCAGTTCTTC. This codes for CASSFGEGNEQFF.

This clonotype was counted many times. CDR3 protein: CASSIERGLNAEAFF. CDR3 coding DNA: TGTGCCAGTAGTATAGAGAGGGGGCTCAACGCTGAAGCTTTCTTT. The V and J genes are TRBV19 and TRBJ1-1, with TRBD1 matching 7 bases. The CDR3 contains 15 residues. V lost 0 bases and J lost 6; bases outside the gene matches: 7. CDR1 and CDR2 (germline): LNHDA, SQIVND (reference sequence).

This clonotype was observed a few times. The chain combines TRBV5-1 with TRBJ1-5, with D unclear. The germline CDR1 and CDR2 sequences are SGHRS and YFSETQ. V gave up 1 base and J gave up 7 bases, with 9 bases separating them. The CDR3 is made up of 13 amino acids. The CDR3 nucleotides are TGCGCCAGCAGCTTGTTCTCCGGGCAGCCCCAGCATTTT. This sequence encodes CASSLFSGQPQHF.

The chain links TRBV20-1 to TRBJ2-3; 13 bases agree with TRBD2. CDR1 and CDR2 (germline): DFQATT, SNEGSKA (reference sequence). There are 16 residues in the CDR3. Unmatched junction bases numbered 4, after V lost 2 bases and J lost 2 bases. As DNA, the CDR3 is TGCAGTGCTAGACGGGGACTAGCGGGATCCACAGATACGCAGTATTTT. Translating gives CSARRGLAGSTDTQYF.